Detailed here is one TCR beta chain. What it binds is unknown. One entry per CDR3 protein results from TCRdb running MiXCR on the RT-PCR reads. The data show 400,000 to 650,000 distinct CDR3 sequences, under 8.5% seen once. The data originate from a study of response to subunit inactivated influenza vaccine. Study-wide points: Each seasonal influenza vaccination, the authors suggested, recruits few new T cells.

This receptor was obtained from a man between 50 and 69 years old who received an inactivated influenza vaccine. Sequencing was performed on PBMCs from blood, taken about 24 months after vaccination.

The CDR3 is CASSPIRGYQETQYF. CDR3 nucleotide sequence: TGTGCCAGCAGTCCCATTAGGGGGTACCAAGAGACCCAGTACTTC. The chain recombines TRBV27 with TRBJ2-5; D is possibly TRBD1 (6 bases). The V gene's germline CDR1 is MNHEY and CDR2 SMNVEV (reference sequence). This CDR3 contains 15 residues. Trimming stripped 5 bases from V and 0 bases from J, with 13 bases between.